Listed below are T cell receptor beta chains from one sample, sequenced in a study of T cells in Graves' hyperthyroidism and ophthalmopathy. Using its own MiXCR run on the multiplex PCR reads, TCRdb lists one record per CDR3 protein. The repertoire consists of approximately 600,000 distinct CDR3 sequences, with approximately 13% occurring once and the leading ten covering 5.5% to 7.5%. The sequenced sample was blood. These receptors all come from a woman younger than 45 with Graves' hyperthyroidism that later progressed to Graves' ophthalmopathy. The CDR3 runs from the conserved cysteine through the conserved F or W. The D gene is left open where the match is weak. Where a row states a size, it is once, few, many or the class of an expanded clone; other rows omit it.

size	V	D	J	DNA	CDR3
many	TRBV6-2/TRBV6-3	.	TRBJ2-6	TGTGCCAGCAACAACCAGGTGGGCTCTGGGGCCAACGTCCTGACTTTC	CASNNQVGSGANVLTF
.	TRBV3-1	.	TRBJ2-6	TGTGCCAGCAGCGCCGGGGCCAACGTCCTGACTTTC	CASSAGANVLTF
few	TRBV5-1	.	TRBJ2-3	TGCGCCAGCATTTCCGCGGCAGATACGCAGTATTTT	CASISAADTQYF
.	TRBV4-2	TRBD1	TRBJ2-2	TGTGCCAGCAGCCAAGAAACAGGGGGCCCCCTAAACACCGGGGAGCTGTTTTTT	CASSQETGGPLNTGELFF
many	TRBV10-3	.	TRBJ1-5	TGTGCCATCAGTGAGGGAAGCAATCAGCCCCAGCATTTT	CAISEGSNQPQHF
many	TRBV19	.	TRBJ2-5	TGTGCCAGTAGTATGATGGGGCAAGCCCAGTACTTC	CASSMMGQAQYF
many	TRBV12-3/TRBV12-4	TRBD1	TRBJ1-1	TGTGCCAGCAGTTTTAGGGGGCGGACTGAAGCTTTCTTT	CASSFRGRTEAFF
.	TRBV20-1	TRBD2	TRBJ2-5	TGCAGTGCTAGACCCGGGACTAGCGGGAGATTTCAAGAGACCCAGTACTTC	CSARPGTSGRFQETQYF
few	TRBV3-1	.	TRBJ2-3	TGTGCCAGCAGCCAAGATATGGTCCCTCCTAGCACAGATACGCAGTATTTT	CASSQDMVPPSTDTQYF
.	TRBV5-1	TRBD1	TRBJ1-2	TGCGCCAGCAGCACCGACGGACAGGGGGAGGGCTACACCTTC	CASSTDGQGEGYTF
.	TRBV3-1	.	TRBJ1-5	TGTGCCAGCAGCCCCCAGGGAAGCAAGCAGCCCCAGCATTTT	CASSPQGSKQPQHF
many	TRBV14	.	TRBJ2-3	TGTGCCAGCAGCCAAAACAGCCGCGATACGCAGTATTTT	CASSQNSRDTQYF
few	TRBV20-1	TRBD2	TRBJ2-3	TGCAGTGCTAGAGGTCCGCCGGCTAGCGGGAGGTTGGGTACGCAGTATTTT	CSARGPPASGRLGTQYF
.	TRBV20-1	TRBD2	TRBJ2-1	TGCAGTGCCGGGGGGGGGGAGCAGTTCTTC	CSAGGGEQFF
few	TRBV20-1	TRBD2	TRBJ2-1	TGCAGTGCCATGGGGCGGGGGACCTCCTACAATGAGCAGTTCTTC	CSAMGRGTSYNEQFF
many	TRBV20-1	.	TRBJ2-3	TGCAGTGCTAGAAATATTGTCGCCCTACTCACAGATACGCAGTATTTT	CSARNIVALLTDTQYF
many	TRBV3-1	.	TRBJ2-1	TGTGCCAGCAGCCAAGATACAGCTAATGAGCAGTTCTTC	CASSQDTANEQFF
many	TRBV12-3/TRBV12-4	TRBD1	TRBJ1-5	TGTGCCAGCGGGGACAGAGACAATCAGCCCCAGCATTTT	CASGDRDNQPQHF
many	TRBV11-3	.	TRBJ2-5	TGTGCCAGCAGCCTCCCTAGGACCGGGACTGAGACCCAGTACTTC	CASSLPRTGTETQYF
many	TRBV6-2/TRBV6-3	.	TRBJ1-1	TGTGCCAGCCTAATGAACACTGAAGCTTTCTTT	CASLMNTEAFF
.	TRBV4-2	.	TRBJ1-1	TGTGCCAGCAGCCAGCATTGGACGGGGAACACTGAAGCTTTCTTT	CASSQHWTGNTEAFF
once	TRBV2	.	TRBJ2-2	TGTGCCAGCAGTGCCTACAGGGTGGGGAACACCGGGGAGCTGTTTTTT	CASSAYRVGNTGELFF
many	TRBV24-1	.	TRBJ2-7	TGTGCCACCAGTGCAGGGGACTACTCCTACGAGCAGTACTTC	CATSAGDYSYEQYF
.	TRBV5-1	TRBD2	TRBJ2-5	TGCGCCAGCCGACTTAACAGCGGGAGCCAAGAGACCCAGTACTTC	CASRLNSGSQETQYF
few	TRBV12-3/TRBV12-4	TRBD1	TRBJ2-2	TGTGCCAGCAGTCCGCCCGGGACAGGGCGGATCGGGGAGCTGTTTTTT	CASSPPGTGRIGELFF
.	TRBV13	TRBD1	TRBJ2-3	TGTGCCAGCAGCTCCCTGGACAGGGTGTTTCCAGATACGCAGTATTTT	CASSSLDRVFPDTQYF
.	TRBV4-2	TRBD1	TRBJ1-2	TGTGCCAGCAGCCAAGAAGGCTGGGACAGGGCTATTTATAACTATGGCTACACCTTC	CASSQEGWDRAIYNYGYTF
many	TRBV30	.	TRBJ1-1	TGTGCCTGGAGTGTAAGGTCCGAAGCTTTCTTT	CAWSVRSEAFF
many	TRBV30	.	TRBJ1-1	TGTGCCTGGAGTTCACAGAAGAACACTGAAGCTTTCTTT	CAWSSQKNTEAFF
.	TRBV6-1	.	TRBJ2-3	TGTGCCACGGACGTGGGGGGGCCTACTAGCACAGATACGCAGTATTTT	CATDVGGPTSTDTQYF
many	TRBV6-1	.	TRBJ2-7	TGTGCCAGCAGAGTCGGGACTCTAGGGTCCTACGAGCAGTACTTC	CASRVGTLGSYEQYF